This T cell receptor (beta chain) was profiled in a study of cytomegalovirus exposure and HLA in healthy donors. Across the whole study: Within the Caucasian-associated ancestry cluster were roughly 81% of the approximately 400 genotyped donors. The study, taken as a whole, reports: Exclusion applied to some V segments, including TRBV6-2 and TRBV6-3, as they were indistinguishable.

Though nominally healthy at sampling, donors likely had unrecorded immune exposures. The germline V gene has CDR1 SGHTA and CDR2 FQGNSA. Trimming took off 3 bases at V and 0 bases at J, with 12 bases between the two ends. The CDR3 runs 17 residues. PCR was performed using 60 Vbeta and 13 Jbeta primers. Data came from immunoSEQ multiplex PCR; TCRdb stores just in-frame clones and leaves some out. There are 150,000 to 170,000 clones in the sample; roughly 77% occur only once, and less than 10% lies in the top ten. This clone has only a few counts. Its antigen is not identified. The sequence was collected from a man under 40 in good health and CMV-seropositive. The V and J genes are TRBV7-2 and TRBJ2-6; D possibly corresponds to TRBD1 (5 bases). Input material: PBMCs. CDR3 coding DNA: TGTGCCAGCAGCTTCCTGGGGCGTAGCTCTGGGGCCAACGTCCTGACTTTC. Translation: CASSFLGRSSGANVLTF.